This T cell receptor beta chain stems from a study of shared clonotypes between healthy human individuals. Study-level results: About 5% was the fraction of naive CD4 clonotypes found shared across a few donors.

The CDR3 totals 15 residues. Germline loops: CDR1 KGHSH, CDR2 LQKENI. Profiling relied on immunoSEQ multiplex PCR, and the TCRdb table lists in-frame clones only, not all of them. The repertoire holds more than 900,000 clones, with around 78% as singletons. Comment on this clone: The target antigen is unknown.

The receptor's source is a man between 18 and 29 years old in good health. Some clones in this sample may be carry-over from other donors' samples. Specimen: memory CD4+ T cells from PBMCs. Regarding subset: CD45RA-negative fraction. This chain links TRBV18 with TRBJ2-5; 12 positions agree with TRBD2. The J call may be incorrect, as the DNA end agrees better with TRBJ2-7. DNA of the CDR3: TGTGCCAGCTCGCCGCTAGCGGGAGGGCCCTACGAGCAGTACTTC. Protein: CASSPLAGGPYEQYF.